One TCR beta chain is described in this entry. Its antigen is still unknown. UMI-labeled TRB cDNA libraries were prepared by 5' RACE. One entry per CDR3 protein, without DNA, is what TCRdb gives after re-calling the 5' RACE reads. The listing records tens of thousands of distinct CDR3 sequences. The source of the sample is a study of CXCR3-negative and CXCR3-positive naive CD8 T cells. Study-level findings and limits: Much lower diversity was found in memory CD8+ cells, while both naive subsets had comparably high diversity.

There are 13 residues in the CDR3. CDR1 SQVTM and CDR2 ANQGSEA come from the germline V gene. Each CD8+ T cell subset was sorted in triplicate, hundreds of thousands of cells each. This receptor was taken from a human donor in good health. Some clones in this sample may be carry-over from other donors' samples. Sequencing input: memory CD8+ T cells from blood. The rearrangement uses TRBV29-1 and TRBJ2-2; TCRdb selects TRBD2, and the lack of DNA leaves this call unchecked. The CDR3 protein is CSGRASNTGELFF.